The 32 T cell receptor beta chains in this list originate from one sample, sequenced in a study of blood T cell repertoires in COVID-19. The protocol was immunoSEQ multiplex PCR, while the TCRdb copy is restricted to in-frame clones and leaves out a portion. Of around 240,000 clones in the sample, 80% to 90% were seen once. The sample taken for sequencing was PBMCs or T cells enriched from blood (not recorded which). Receptor source: a woman in her 50s who had recovered from COVID-19.

As for this clone: The junction shows a germline mismatch at one end, possibly a read error. This chain joins TRBV7-7 and TRBJ2-1; TRBD1 might be the D (6 bases). The CDR3 totals 15 residues. Germline loops: CDR1 SSHAT, CDR2 FNYEAQ (reference sequence). The CDR3 DNA follows: TGTGCTAGCAGCTCAGACAGGAGCTCCTACAATGAGCAGTTCTTC. Protein product: CASSSDRSSYNEQFF.

The rearrangement joins TRBV19 to TRBJ1-2; D ambiguous. The CDR3 has 14 amino acids. V lost 1 base and J lost 3, with 9 bases in between. Germline V lookup: CDR1 LNHDA, CDR2 SQIVND (reference sequence). Written as DNA, the CDR3 is TGTGCCAGTAGTATAGGGGCAGGCCACTATGGCTACACCTTC. It translates to CASSIGAGHYGYTF.

This clone was found once. The J gene is TRBJ1-4, the V gene TRBV5-1; D is ambiguous. With 5 bases removed from V and 3 bases from J, the gap between germline ends came to 8 bases. Looked up from germline, CDR1 is SGHRS and CDR2 is YFSETQ. CDR3 length: 13 amino acids. In nucleotides, the CDR3 is TGCGCCAGCAGTGGCGGTGCTAATGAAAAACTGTTTTTT. Protein: CASSGGANEKLFF.

CDR3: CASSVAGTGLTDTQYF. CDR3 in DNA: TGTGCCAGCAGCGTAGCCGGGACAGGACTCACAGATACGCAGTATTTT. This sequence joins TRBV9 and TRBJ2-3; 8 bases fit TRBD1. After removal of 0 bases from V and 2 bases from J, the junction contained 5 bases not matched to a gene. This CDR3 has 16 amino acids. Germline CDR1 is SGDLS and CDR2 is YYNGEE.

The CDR3 DNA reads as TGTGCCAGCAGCTTGGGAGCGGGACTTTATCATGAGCAGTTCTTC. Translated: CASSLGAGLYHEQFF. The chain has TRBV5-6 and TRBJ2-1; TRBD2 aligns across 7 bases. The CDR3 runs 15 residues. Germline V gene sequence: CDR1 SGHDT, CDR2 YYEEEE. The J segment lost 8 bases and the V segment lost 0 bases, leaving 8 bases of the junction unmatched.

The chain uses TRBV2 and TRBJ1-6, with 9 bases identical to TRBD1. Trimming cost V 2 bases and J 13 bases; bases outside gene matches: 9. There are 15 residues in the CDR3. Germline V CDR1 and CDR2: SNHLY, FYNNEI. CDR3 sequence reads: CASSEIGQGISPLHF. CDR3 DNA: TGTGCCAGCAGTGAAATTGGACAGGGGATAAGTCCCCTCCACTTT.

This rearrangement joins TRBV2 to TRBJ2-1; 8 bases align to TRBD2. The length of the CDR3 is 15 residues. Trimming cost V 6 bases and J 7 bases; bases outside gene matches: 11. The germline CDR1 and CDR2 sequences are SNHLY and FYNNEI. The CDR3 DNA is TGTGCCAGCAGGGGACTAGGAATGACCAATAATGAGCAGTTCTTC. Amino acid sequence: CASRGLGMTNNEQFF.

As regards this clone: A much more abundant neighbour one base away suggests this may be a read error. Distinct nucleotide sequences in the sample also encode this CDR3. V usage is TRBV7-3 and J usage is TRBJ2-1, with TRBD2 matching 7 bases. J was trimmed by 3 bases and V by 2 bases; bases with no gene match: 4. The length of the CDR3 is 15 residues. Germline loops: CDR1 SGHTA, CDR2 FQGTGA. The CDR3 DNA follows: TGTGCCAGCAGCTTAGGGCCTAGCGGCTACAATGAGCAGTTCTTC. Translation: CASSLGPSGYNEQFF. The full variable domain, its missing parts supplied by reference TRBV7-3 and TRBJ2-1, is GAGVSQTPSNKVTEKGKYVELRCDPISGHTALYWYRQSLGQGPEFLIYFQGTGAADDSGLPNDRFFAVRPEGSVSTLKIQRTERGDSAVYLCASSLGPSGYNEQFFGPGTRLTVL.

This chain connects TRBV7-9 to TRBJ1-2; 8 positions agree with TRBD1. With 5 bases clipped from V and 3 bases from J, the junction kept 11 bases outside the gene matches. Germline-derived CDR1 and CDR2 are SEHNR and FQNEAQ (reference sequence). The CDR3 is 16 amino acids. The CDR3 region has the DNA TGTGCCAGCAGCCCACAAAAGGACAGGGTGGACTATGGCTACACCTTC. Its translation is CASSPQKDRVDYGYTF.

The rearrangement uses TRBV7-3 and TRBJ2-5; D is ambiguous. The CDR3 runs 12 residues. Deletions cut 5 bases from V and 7 bases from J, with 11 bases between. Germline values: CDR1 SGHTA, CDR2 FQGTGA. For the CDR3, the DNA is TGTGCCAGCAGCCATCCCGGCGGGACCCAGTACTTC. Translated, it gives CASSHPGGTQYF.

The rearrangement joins TRBV28 to TRBJ1-5, with D tentatively TRBD1 (6 bases). The CDR3 totals 13 residues. Germline V gene sequence: CDR1 MDHEN, CDR2 SYDVKM. Trimming shortened V by 5 bases and J by 9 bases, and 14 bases separated the two germline ends. The CDR3 region is CASSLTGSRPQHF. Here the CDR3 DNA reads TGTGCCAGCAGTCTAACAGGGTCACGGCCCCAGCATTTT. The full variable domain, completed using reference TRBV28 and TRBJ1-5, is DVKVTQSSRYLVKRTGEKVFLECVQDMDHENMFWYRQDPGLGLRLIYFSYDVKMKEKGDIPEGYSVSREKKERFSLILESASTNQTSMYLCASSLTGSRPQHFGDGTRLSIL.

The rearrangement links TRBV2 to TRBJ2-7, with a tentative D call TRBD2 (6 bases). V lost 5 bases and J lost 6, with 11 bases in between. Germline V gene sequence: CDR1 SNHLY, CDR2 FYNNEI. The CDR3 runs 12 residues. Written as DNA, the CDR3 is TGTGCCAGCAGTTCCTCGCGGGGCGAGCAGTACTTC. Protein sequence: CASSSSRGEQYF.

In its sample, this clone was seen a few times. The chain is built from TRBV6-2 or TRBV6-3 and TRBJ2-7; tentative D call: TRBD2 (5 bases). CDR3 size: 16 residues. Germline CDR1 MNHEY, CDR2 SVGEGT. Trimming removed 2 bases at V and 0 bases at J, with 14 bases between. The chain's CDR3 is CASSYGFAGSSYEQYF. The CDR3 DNA sequence: TGTGCCAGCAGTTACGGGTTTGCGGGTAGCTCCTACGAGCAGTACTTC.

The V gene is TRBV27, the J gene TRBJ2-1; 9 bases align to TRBD2. In germline, CDR1 is MNHEY, CDR2 SMNVEV (reference sequence). Germline trimming cut 7 bases from V and 9 bases from J; bases unmatched to any gene: 10. There are 14 residues in the CDR3. CDR3 DNA: TGTGCCAGCATGAGGAATAGCGGGAGTAGTGAGCAGTTCTTC. It codes for CASMRNSGSSEQFF.

This clone appeared a single time. J is TRBJ2-1 and V is TRBV5-6; possibly TRBD1 for D (6 bases). CDR3 size: 16 residues. Germline assignment: CDR1 SGHDT and CDR2 YYEEEE. V lost 0 bases to trimming and J lost 0 bases, with 10 bases between them. As DNA, the CDR3 is TGTGCCAGCAGCTTGGATTTAGGGGGCTCCTACAATGAGCAGTTCTTC. The encoded protein is CASSLDLGGSYNEQFF.

This clone was detected once. The chain couples TRBV14 to TRBJ2-7; D is uncertain. The CDR3 consists of 14 residues. CDR1 is SGHDN and CDR2 is FVKESK in the germline V gene. V lost 1 base to trimming and J lost 0 bases, with 7 bases between them. CDR3 loop: CASSQAPFSYEQYF. The CDR3 DNA reads as TGTGCCAGCAGCCAAGCTCCGTTCTCCTACGAGCAGTACTTC.

The J gene is TRBJ1-6, the V gene TRBV10-3, with 8 positions matching TRBD1. Germline CDR1 and CDR2: ENHRY and SYGVKD. Losses at the gene ends were 8 bases for V and 9 bases for J; bases not matched to a gene: 9. The CDR3 totals 14 residues. CDR3 nucleotides: TGTGCCATCGGGGGGCAGGGGGCCGGTTCACCCCTCCACTTT. This translates into CAIGGQGAGSPLHF.

The chain couples TRBV7-9 to TRBJ2-7, with 9 positions matching TRBD2. The CDR3 has 16 amino acids. The V gene end was trimmed by 1 base and the J gene end by 3 bases; junction bases not matched to a gene: 7. Germline assignment: CDR1 SEHNR and CDR2 FQNEAQ (reference sequence). The CDR3 here is CASSLVSTSGIYEQYF. DNA of the CDR3: TGTGCCAGCAGCTTAGTTTCGACTAGCGGAATCTACGAGCAGTACTTC. The full variable domain, with the rest looked up from reference TRBV7-9 and TRBJ2-7, is DTGVSQNPRHKITKRGQNVTFRCDPISEHNRLYWYRQTLGQGPEFLTYFQNEAQLEKSRLLSDRFSAERPKGSFSTLEIQRTEQGDSAMYLCASSLVSTSGIYEQYFGPGTRLTVT.

The chain links TRBV2 to TRBJ2-7; 9 bases fit TRBD1. Germline V lookup: CDR1 SNHLY, CDR2 FYNNEI. The CDR3 spans 13 residues. J was trimmed by 4 bases and V by 5 bases; bases with no gene match: 3. This chain's CDR3 is CASSTTGGYEQYF. CDR3 DNA: TGTGCCAGCAGTACGACAGGGGGTTACGAGCAGTACTTC.

This clone appeared a few times. The rearrangement uses TRBV3-1 (or the pseudogene TRBV3-2) and TRBJ2-2, with 8 bases lining up with TRBD2. Looked up from germline, CDR1 is LGHDT and CDR2 is YNNKEL (reference sequence). V shed 4 bases and J 7 bases; nucleotides not matched to a gene: 11. This CDR3 contains 16 residues. CDR3 in amino acids: CASSLFQGTRSGELFF. In DNA, the CDR3 is TGTGCCAGCAGCCTGTTCCAGGGGACTAGAAGCGGGGAGCTGTTTTTT.

This sequence joins TRBV10-3 and TRBJ2-2; D might be TRBD1 (5 bases). Germline V gene data show CDR1 as ENHRY and CDR2 as SYGVKD. The CDR3 length is 15 residues. The V end was cut by 7 bases, the J end by 0 bases, with 12 bases between. The CDR3 DNA reads as TGTGCCATCAAGCAGGTGACAGCGAACACCGGGGAGCTGTTTTTT. This sequence encodes CAIKQVTANTGELFF.

The chain joins TRBV19 to TRBJ2-1; 8 nucleotides align to TRBD1. This CDR3 has 14 residues. J lost 4 bases, V lost 3 bases, and 2 bases had no gene match. Per germline, CDR1 LNHDA and CDR2 SQIVND (reference sequence). Here the CDR3 DNA reads TGTGCCAGTAGTATGGGGACAGGTTACAATGAGCAGTTCTTC. It codes for CASSMGTGYNEQFF.

The chain combines TRBV27 with TRBJ2-7; weak D call: TRBD2 (5 bases). Germline V lookup: CDR1 MNHEY, CDR2 SMNVEV (reference sequence). The CDR3 runs to 15 residues. The ends were cut back, 5 bases at V and 3 bases at J, with 17 bases in the middle. Here the CDR3 DNA reads TGTGCCAGCAGTCCCCGAGGGCCAGCCTTCTACGAGCAGTACTTC. Translated: CASSPRGPAFYEQYF.

The gene calls are TRBV5-1 and TRBJ1-1; D gene uncertain. Trimming left V 2 bases short and J 4 bases short, with 12 bases between. This CDR3 contains 14 residues. Per the germline V gene, CDR1 is SGHRS and CDR2 is YFSETQ. The CDR3: CASSFSGRGTEAFF. The DNA of the CDR3 is TGCGCCAGCAGCTTCTCTGGCAGAGGCACTGAAGCTTTCTTT. The whole variable domain, filled in from reference TRBV5-1 and TRBJ1-1, reads KAGVTQTPRYLIKTRGQQVTLSCSPISGHRSVSWYQQTPGQGLQFLFEYFSETQRNKGNFPGRFSGRQFSNSRSEMNVSTLELGDSALYLCASSFSGRGTEAFFGQGTRLTVV.

This chain connects TRBV3-1 (or the pseudogene TRBV3-2) to TRBJ1-6; weak D call: TRBD1 (6 bases). Looked up from germline, CDR1 is LGHDT and CDR2 is YNNKEL (reference sequence). V lost 6 bases, J lost 6 bases, and 12 bases lay in between. This CDR3 region has 14 residues. The CDR3 loop is CASRPGTFNSPLHF. The CDR3 DNA is TGTGCCAGCAGACCCGGGACATTTAATTCACCCCTCCACTTT.

As concerns this clone: The sample has other DNA sequences that encode this CDR3 too. The chain has TRBV11-2 and TRBJ1-2; no clear D. In germline, CDR1 is SGHAT, CDR2 FQNNGV. The length of the CDR3 is 16 residues. Deletions cut 5 bases from V and 8 bases from J, with 24 bases between. The CDR3 is CASSPPPFAGLWGYTF. The CDR3 nucleotides are TGTGCCAGCAGCCCTCCCCCGTTCGCGGGGTTATGGGGCTACACCTTC.

This clone was detected once. This sequence joins TRBV5-1 and TRBJ2-2; 7 bases are shared with TRBD2. This CDR3 is 15 amino acids long. Per germline, CDR1 SGHRS and CDR2 YFSETQ. J gave up 7 bases and V 4 bases, and 10 bases lay outside the gene matches. The CDR3 sequence: CASSQGLVGLGELFF. CDR3 sequence (DNA): TGCGCCAGCAGCCAAGGACTAGTTGGGCTCGGGGAGCTGTTTTTT.

This chain links TRBV4-1 with TRBJ2-6; 9 bases align to TRBD1. The V segment lost 4 bases and the J segment 1 base; nucleotides outside the gene matches: 8. This CDR3 comprises 18 residues. Germline V lookup: CDR1 MGHRA, CDR2 YSYEKL. This CDR3 is CASSRGTGIVSGANVLTF. The CDR3 DNA reads as TGCGCCAGCAGCCGAGGGACAGGGATAGTATCTGGGGCCAACGTCCTGACTTTC.

The chain has TRBV11-2 and TRBJ1-5; D possibly corresponds to TRBD1 (6 bases). V dropped 0 bases and J dropped 5 bases, with 11 bases sitting between them. The germline CDR1 and CDR2 sequences are SGHAT and FQNNGV. This CDR3 region has 15 residues. DNA for the CDR3: TGTGCCAGCAGCTTAGATGGCGGGGGGCATCAGCCCCAGCATTTT. Its protein product is CASSLDGGGHQPQHF.

J is TRBJ2-5 and V is TRBV27, with 10 nucleotides matching TRBD2. V shed 6 bases and J 5 bases; nucleotides not matched to a gene: 6. The CDR3 sequence is 14 residues long. Germline assignment: CDR1 MNHEY and CDR2 SMNVEV (reference sequence). The DNA of the CDR3 is TGTGCCAGCAGGCTAGCGGGAGTGGGGGAGACCCAGTACTTC. This gives the protein CASRLAGVGETQYF.

V usage is TRBV19 and J usage is TRBJ1-5; TRBD1 matches at 7 bases. Germline CDR1 is LNHDA and CDR2 is SQIVND (reference sequence). CDR3 length: 21 residues. Trimming removed 2 bases from V and 4 bases from J; junction bases left unmatched: 23. The CDR3 protein is CASSITTPSRRYRGWNQPQHF. CDR3 coding DNA: TGTGCCAGTAGTATAACCACCCCCTCGCGGCGCTACAGGGGATGGAATCAGCCCCAGCATTTT.

CDR3 coding DNA: TGTGCCAGCAGCCCCGGGACTTGGGATTCACCCCTCCACTTT. Translated, it gives CASSPGTWDSPLHF. The chain couples TRBV9 to TRBJ1-6; D perhaps matches TRBD1 (5 bases). The germline V gene encodes CDR1 SGDLS and CDR2 YYNGEE. Trimming took 4 bases from V and 8 from J, leaving 13 bases between them. The CDR3 consists of 14 residues.